The clone carrying this T cell receptor beta chain was found a few times. CDR3 length: 14 residues. The V end was cut by 0 bases, the J end by 3 bases, with 11 bases between. Germline V gives CDR1 GTSNPN, CDR2 SVGIG (reference sequence). This sample was taken from a study of T cell changes during pregnancy in multiple sclerosis. Here immunoSEQ multiplex PCR was the method, and the copy in TCRdb shows in-frame clones only, minus some. The sample comprises about 88,000 clones, more than 85% of which are singletons, and more than 1.5% rests with the top ten. Material: peripheral blood, obtained in the first trimester of pregnancy. The chain recombines TRBV30 with TRBJ1-1, with D possibly matching TRBD1 (5 bases). The receptor comes from a female donor with multiple sclerosis, enrolled in a pregnancy study. CDR3 DNA sequence: TGTGCCTGGAGTGTAGGGGCCAGAGACACTGAAGCTTTCTTT. Its translation: CAWSVGARDTEAFF.